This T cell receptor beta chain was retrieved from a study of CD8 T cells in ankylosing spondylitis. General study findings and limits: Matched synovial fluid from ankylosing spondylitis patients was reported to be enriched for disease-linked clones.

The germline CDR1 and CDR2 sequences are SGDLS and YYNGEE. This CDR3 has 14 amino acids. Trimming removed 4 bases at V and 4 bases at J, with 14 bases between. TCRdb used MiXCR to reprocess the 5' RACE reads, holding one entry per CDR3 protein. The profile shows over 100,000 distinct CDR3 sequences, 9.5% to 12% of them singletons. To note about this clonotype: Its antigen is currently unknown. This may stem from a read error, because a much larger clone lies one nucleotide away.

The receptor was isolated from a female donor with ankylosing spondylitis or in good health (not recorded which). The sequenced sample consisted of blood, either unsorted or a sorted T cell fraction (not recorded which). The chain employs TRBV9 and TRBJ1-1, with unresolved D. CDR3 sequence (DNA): TGTGCCAGCAGCACGACACGCTGGCTCACTGAAGCTTTCTTT. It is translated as CASSTTRWLTEAFF.